The 32 T cell receptor beta chains listed next were all sequenced from one sample in a study of OX40 agonist ivuxolimab in advanced cancers. TCRdb's table, derived via immunoSEQ multiplex PCR, lists solely in-frame clones and lacks some. The repertoire includes 55,000 or so clones, about nine tenths of them detected once, and less than 7% sits in the top ten. This specimen consisted of CD4+ or CD8+ T cells sorted from blood, obtained in a trial of the OX40 agonist ivuxolimab. The origin of the receptors is an adult with an advanced solid tumor such as melanoma, head and neck, liver or kidney cancer.

This clone was seen once. This CDR3 is CASSLGGYNSPLHF. The CDR3 DNA is TGCGCCAGCAGCTTAGGGGGCTATAATTCACCCCTCCACTTT. This chain connects TRBV5-1 to TRBJ1-6; the D gene is possibly TRBD1 (6 bases). CDR1 is SGHRS, CDR2 YFSETQ, per germline. Trimming took 2 bases from V and 3 from J, leaving 6 bases between them. The CDR3 extends over 14 amino acids.

The chain has TRBV10-3 and TRBJ1-4, with no clear D. There are 15 residues in the CDR3. Trimming left V 3 bases short and J 8 bases short, with 16 bases between. Germline CDR1 is ENHRY and CDR2 is SYGVKD. CDR3 amino acids: CAISERGQSNEKLFF. The DNA for the CDR3 is TGTGCCATCAGTGAACGCGGGCAGAGTAACGAAAAACTGTTTTTT.

V and J are TRBV5-6 and TRBJ2-7, with D possibly matching TRBD2 (5 bases). CDR1 and CDR2 from the germline V gene are SGHDT and YYEEEE. V lost 4 bases to trimming and J lost 4 bases, with 24 bases between them. The CDR3 runs to 17 residues. The CDR3 nucleotides are TGTGCCAGCAGCCCTTATTTCGGCCTTACGACGGGGTACGAGCAGTACTTC. This encodes CASSPYFGLTTGYEQYF.

The chain links TRBV30 to TRBJ2-7, with TRBD2 as a possible D gene (5 bases). CDR3 length equals 12 residues. V lost 0 bases and J lost 12, with 15 bases in between. Germline CDR1 and CDR2: GTSNPN and SVGIG (reference sequence). CDR3 residues: CAWSVTTRGMYF. The DNA of the CDR3 is TGTGCCTGGAGTGTAACGACACGGGGTATGTACTTC.

This chain connects TRBV19 to TRBJ1-4, with a weak D call TRBD1 (5 bases). Between the trimmed V and J ends, which lost 2 bases and 0 bases, there was a span of 16 bases. Germline assignment: CDR1 LNHDA and CDR2 SQIVND (reference sequence). The CDR3 has 18 amino acids. CDR3: CASSIRHRTLTTNEKLFF. DNA for the CDR3: TGTGCCAGTAGTATAAGGCACAGGACCTTAACAACTAATGAAAAACTGTTTTTT. Filled out from reference TRBV19 and TRBJ1-4, the complete variable domain reads DGGITQSPKYLFRKEGQNVTLSCEQNLNHDAMYWYRQDPGQGLRLIYYSQIVNDFQKGDIAEGYSVSREKKESFPLTVTSAQKNPTAFYLCASSIRHRTLTTNEKLFFGSGTQLSVL.

On this clone: At the DNA level, this CDR3 is encoded by other sequences in the same sample as well. V is TRBV5-1 and J is TRBJ1-6; possibly TRBD1 for D (6 bases). Germline CDR1 reads SGHRS; CDR2 reads YFSETQ. Trimming removed 5 bases at V and 0 bases at J, with 15 bases between. There are 17 residues in the CDR3. The CDR3 here is CASRRDRGSSYNSPLHF. CDR3 in DNA: TGCGCCAGCAGGCGGGATAGGGGGAGCTCCTATAATTCACCCCTCCACTTT.

The chain couples TRBV7-9 to TRBJ1-2; 11 positions match TRBD1. Germline CDR1 SEHNR, CDR2 FQNEAQ (reference sequence). The ends lost 5 bases at V and 7 bases at J; junction bases unmatched: 12. The CDR3 spans 16 residues. As DNA, the CDR3 is TGTGCCAGCAGCGCCTCCGGACAGGGGGCTTTACGTGGCTACACCTTC. Its protein product is CASSASGQGALRGYTF.

The CDR3 loop reads CASSPGTGGEETQYF. In DNA form, the CDR3 reads TGCGCCAGCAGCCCCGGGACAGGGGGCGAAGAGACCCAGTACTTC. The V and J genes are TRBV5-1 and TRBJ2-5; 12 bases are a match to TRBD1. Germline V gene data show CDR1 as SGHRS and CDR2 as YFSETQ. Unmatched junction bases numbered 4, after V lost 4 bases and J lost 3 bases. The CDR3 contains 15 residues.

This sequence joins TRBV5-1 and TRBJ1-3; no clear D gene. Germline V gene sequence: CDR1 SGHRS, CDR2 YFSETQ. The CDR3 has 17 residues. Trimming took 0 bases from V and 0 from J, leaving 13 bases between them. CDR3: CASSLVSRAGSGNTIYF. The CDR3 nucleotides read TGCGCCAGCAGCTTGGTTTCGCGGGCCGGCTCTGGAAACACCATATATTTT.

The chain links TRBV7-2 to TRBJ2-7; 7 bases map to TRBD1. There are 15 residues in the CDR3. The V and J ends lost 1 base and 2 bases, in that order; junction bases with no gene match: 5. Germline values: CDR1 SGHTA, CDR2 FQGNSA. CDR3 sequence (DNA): TGTGCCAGCAGCTTAGTACAGGGGCCGGCCTACGAGCAGTACTTC. Amino acid sequence: CASSLVQGPAYEQYF.

The chain links TRBV7-2 to TRBJ2-2; D may match TRBD1 or TRBD2 (5 bases each). CDR3 length: 15 amino acids. Germline lookup yields CDR1 SGHTA and CDR2 FQGNSA. Between the trimmed V and J ends, which lost 6 bases and 4 bases, there was a span of 15 bases. The CDR3 region has the DNA TGTGCCAGCAGGGCGTGGCAGGGAGCCACCGGGGAGCTGTTTTTT. Protein sequence: CASRAWQGATGELFF.

This rearrangement joins TRBV5-1 to TRBJ2-3; no clear D gene. The CDR3 has 13 amino acids. Germline V lookup: CDR1 SGHRS, CDR2 YFSETQ. V was clipped by 0 bases and J by 6 bases, with 8 bases between them. The CDR3 region is CASSLGPEDTQYF. The DNA for the CDR3 is TGCGCCAGCAGCTTGGGTCCCGAGGATACGCAGTATTTT.

V gene TRBV7-2 combines with J gene TRBJ2-1; D possibly matches TRBD1 or TRBD2 (5 bases each). Germline-derived CDR1 and CDR2 are SGHTA and FQGNSA. V was pared by 0 bases and J by 9 bases, with 6 bases between. The CDR3 is made up of 12 amino acids. CDR3 bases: TGTGCCAGCAGCTTAGCGAGGGGTGAGCAGTTCTTC. It yields the protein CASSLARGEQFF.

The rearrangement uses TRBV6-5 and TRBJ1-2; possibly TRBD1 for D (6 bases). CDR1 and CDR2 from the germline V gene are MNHEY and SVGAGI. Trimming took off 5 bases at V and 5 bases at J, with 15 bases between the two ends. This CDR3 has 14 residues. The CDR3 loop is CASSRRQQGYGYTF. The CDR3 nucleotides are TGTGCCAGCAGTCGACGGCAGCAGGGGTATGGCTACACCTTC.

The gene calls are TRBV11-2 and TRBJ1-5; maybe TRBD1 (5 bases). This CDR3 has 15 residues. V was shortened by 0 bases and J by 2 bases, with 8 bases between the two germline ends. The germline V gene has CDR1 SGHAT and CDR2 FQNNGV. CDR3 in DNA: TGTGCCAGCAGCTTAGAGGGCAGGGGCAATCAGCCCCAGCATTTT. Translation gives CASSLEGRGNQPQHF.

The chain couples TRBV6-6 to TRBJ2-3; D ambiguous. The CDR3 extends over 14 amino acids. Trimming removed 5 bases at V and 0 bases at J, with 9 bases between. The germline gives CDR1 MNHNY, CDR2 SVGAGI (reference sequence). CDR3 nucleotides: TGTGCCAGCAGTCGCCCAAAGAGCACAGATACGCAGTATTTT. Its translation is CASSRPKSTDTQYF.

The chain couples TRBV27 to TRBJ2-7; 11 bases are a match to TRBD1. Germline V lookup: CDR1 MNHEY, CDR2 SMNVEV (reference sequence). This CDR3 contains 13 residues. Losses at the gene ends were 6 bases for V and 5 bases for J; bases not matched to a gene: 3. The CDR3 nucleotides read TGTGCCAGCAGGCGGACAGGGGGCAACGAGCAGTACTTC. It yields the protein CASRRTGGNEQYF.

This clone was picked up a small number of times. The chain links TRBV10-3 to TRBJ1-6, with D perhaps matching TRBD1 (6 bases). The germline gives CDR1 ENHRY, CDR2 SYGVKD. This CDR3 region has 16 residues. V lost 4 bases to trimming and J lost 0 bases, with 10 bases between them. DNA for the CDR3: TGTGCCATCAGTGGGACAGCAAGCTCCTATAATTCACCCCTCCACTTT. Its protein product is CAISGTASSYNSPLHF.

The chain has TRBV29-1 and TRBJ1-1; D call uncertain. Germline V lookup: CDR1 SQVTM, CDR2 ANQGSEA. The CDR3 spans 13 residues. V shed 7 bases and J shed 4 bases, with 16 bases lying between them. CDR3 nucleotides: TGCAGCGCTGTGGTCCCGGGTGGCACTGAAGCTTTCTTT. It specifies CSAVVPGGTEAFF.

The chain carries TRBV19 and TRBJ2-2, with a possible D match to TRBD2 (6 bases). The CDR3 contains 14 residues. Trimming pared 11 bases from V and 6 bases from J, leaving 19 bases between. Germline V CDR1 and CDR2: LNHDA, SQIVND (reference sequence). CDR3 sequence reads: CAGRLVADAGELFF. In DNA, the CDR3 is TGTGCCGGGAGACTAGTCGCCGATGCCGGGGAGCTGTTTTTT.

This chain joins TRBV5-1 and TRBJ1-4; 8 nucleotides match TRBD1. The CDR3 is 15 amino acids. Germline trimming cut 4 bases from V and 5 bases from J; bases unmatched to any gene: 7. Germline CDR1 reads SGHRS; CDR2 reads YFSETQ. The DNA for the CDR3 is TGCGCCAGCAGCCCAACAGGGGGTGACAATGAAAAACTGTTTTTT. It codes for CASSPTGGDNEKLFF.

The chain has TRBV5-1 and TRBJ1-2; D ambiguous. The V and J ends lost 3 bases and 7 bases respectively, with 13 bases between them. The CDR3 length is 13 residues. CDR1 is SGHRS and CDR2 is YFSETQ in the germline V gene. CDR3 in amino acids: CASSSEGSRGYTF. The CDR3, as DNA: TGCGCCAGCAGCTCGGAGGGATCCCGTGGCTACACCTTC.

The chain has TRBV9 and TRBJ1-4, with D uncertain. The CDR3 loop spans 16 amino acids. Trimming removed 4 bases at V and 8 bases at J, with 21 bases between. Looked up from germline, CDR1 is SGDLS and CDR2 is YYNGEE. The CDR3 bases are TGTGCCAGCAGCCGGTTCCCTCGGCGGGCAGACGAAAAACTGTTTTTT. Its protein product is CASSRFPRRADEKLFF.

The rearrangement joins TRBV19 to TRBJ1-6, with D possibly matching TRBD1 (6 bases). The CDR3 is 17 residues long. Looked up from germline, CDR1 is LNHDA and CDR2 is SQIVND (reference sequence). The V and J ends lost 6 bases and 1 base respectively, with 16 bases between them. The CDR3 reads CASRQRGGQSYNSPLHF. The CDR3 DNA reads TGTGCCAGTAGACAACGGGGGGGACAATCCTATAATTCACCCCTCCACTTT.

The chain combines TRBV5-6 with TRBJ2-5; D perhaps matches TRBD1 (5 bases). Per germline, CDR1 SGHDT and CDR2 YYEEEE. This CDR3 contains 14 residues. V was pared by 7 bases and J by 3 bases, with 16 bases between. The CDR3 loop is CASADRVLKETQYF. CDR3 nucleotides: TGTGCCAGCGCCGACAGAGTGCTCAAAGAGACCCAGTACTTC.

The V and J genes are TRBV7-9 and TRBJ1-1; D unclear. CDR3 size: 13 residues. CDR1 and CDR2 (germline): SEHNR, FQNEAQ (reference sequence). Trimming left V 5 bases short and J 3 bases short, with 10 bases between. CDR3 amino acids: CASSTRADTEAFF. The CDR3 DNA reads TGTGCCAGCAGCACGAGGGCAGACACTGAAGCTTTCTTT.

This sequence joins TRBV6-6 and TRBJ1-2; no clear D gene. Trimming stripped 0 bases from V and 3 bases from J, with 8 bases between. From germline, CDR1 is MNHNY and CDR2 SVGAGI (reference sequence). The CDR3 spans 14 residues. CDR3 protein: CASSYSKRDYGYTF. The CDR3 nucleotides are TGTGCCAGCAGTTACTCGAAGAGGGACTATGGCTACACCTTC.

CDR3: CASSLGRDRGHNEQFF. The CDR3 bases are TGTGCCAGCAGCTTAGGTAGGGACAGGGGGCATAATGAGCAGTTCTTC. The V call is TRBV7-7, the J call TRBJ2-1; 12 positions match TRBD1. The CDR3 is made up of 16 amino acids. Germline lookup yields CDR1 SSHAT and CDR2 FNYEAQ (reference sequence). V trimming: 1 base; J trimming: 7 bases; junction bases outside the gene matches: 5.

This chain joins TRBV28 and TRBJ1-5; unclear D gene. The length of the CDR3 is 17 residues. V lost 6 bases, J lost 0 bases, and 18 bases lay in between. Germline-derived CDR1 and CDR2 are MDHEN and SYDVKM. CDR3 nucleotides: TGTGCCAGCAGCGCTGTACAAGATTCACCTAGCAATCAGCCCCAGCATTTT. Translated: CASSAVQDSPSNQPQHF. Using reference TRBV28 and TRBJ1-5 for the parts outside the CDR3, the full variable domain is DVKVTQSSRYLVKRTGEKVFLECVQDMDHENMFWYRQDPGLGLRLIYFSYDVKMKEKGDIPEGYSVSREKKERFSLILESASTNQTSMYLCASSAVQDSPSNQPQHFGDGTRLSIL.

This chain connects TRBV5-1 to TRBJ2-3; TRBD2 agrees at 9 bases. This CDR3 has 15 amino acids. CDR1 and CDR2 from the germline V gene are SGHRS and YFSETQ. With V trimmed by 2 bases and J by 0 bases, 1 base remained unmatched. The CDR3 coding sequence is TGCGCCAGCAGCTTAAGCGGGGGGAGCACAGATACGCAGTATTTT. Its protein product is CASSLSGGSTDTQYF. The whole variable domain, remainder taken from reference TRBV5-1 and TRBJ2-3, is KAGVTQTPRYLIKTRGQQVTLSCSPISGHRSVSWYQQTPGQGLQFLFEYFSETQRNKGNFPGRFSGRQFSNSRSEMNVSTLELGDSALYLCASSLSGGSTDTQYFGPGTRLTVL.

This clone came up a few times. This chain connects TRBV6-5 to TRBJ2-1; 10 bases line up with TRBD2. The CDR3 has 15 residues. Germline V lookup: CDR1 MNHEY, CDR2 SVGAGI. Unmatched junction bases numbered 3, after V lost 0 bases and J lost 7 bases. Written as DNA, the CDR3 is TGTGCCAGCAGTTACTCGGCTAGCGGGGGAAATGAGCAGTTCTTC. Protein: CASSYSASGGNEQFF.

The chain has TRBV10-1 and TRBJ2-3; the match to TRBD2 covers 9 bases. The V gene's germline CDR1 is WNHNN and CDR2 SYGVQD (reference sequence). The junction had 11 bases not matched to a gene; V was cut back by 3 bases and J by 7 bases. The CDR3 has 16 amino acids. CDR3 loop: CASSDSVGTSRYTQYF. The CDR3 DNA reads as TGCGCCAGCAGTGACTCTGTGGGGACTAGCAGATATACGCAGTATTTT.